One and the same sample provided the 31 T cell receptor beta chains below, sequenced in a study of blood T cell repertoires in COVID-19. Libraries were prepared by immunoSEQ multiplex PCR; TCRdb keeps only in-frame clonotypes and omits some of them. The table lists 210,000 or so clones, about 88% of them singletons. The sequenced sample consisted of peripheral blood. All receptors come from a woman in her fifties or sixties with acute or convalescent COVID-19.

The chain is built from TRBV5-4 and TRBJ2-1; D ambiguous. Trimming cost V 1 base and J 1 base, with 9 bases left between them. The V gene's germline CDR1 is SGHNT and CDR2 YYREEE (reference sequence). This CDR3 is 15 amino acids long. The CDR3 DNA reads TGTGCCAGCAGCTTGAGTGGCGGTTCCTACAATGAGCAGTTCTTC. Translation: CASSLSGGSYNEQFF.

The CDR3 DNA sequence: TGCAGTGCTAGTAAGGGGGCATGGACCGGGGAGCTGTTTTTT. This codes for CSASKGAWTGELFF. The genes are TRBV20-1 and TRBJ2-2; 7 bases align to TRBD1. The CDR3 has 14 amino acids. Trimming took 3 bases from V and 5 from J; bases not matched to a gene: 6. Per germline, CDR1 DFQATT and CDR2 SNEGSKA (reference sequence).

The chain employs TRBV20-1 and TRBJ2-7; 8 bases map to TRBD2. There are 11 residues in the CDR3. Trimming removed 3 bases from V and 7 bases from J; junction bases left unmatched: 2. Germline CDR1 and CDR2: DFQATT and SNEGSKA (reference sequence). As DNA, the CDR3 is TGCAGTGCTAGGCTAGCGGGTGAGCAGTACTTC. Amino acid sequence: CSARLAGEQYF.

The chain is built from TRBV25-1 and TRBJ2-3, with 7 bases fitting TRBD1. The CDR3 runs 15 residues. The germline CDR1 and CDR2 sequences are MGHDK and SYGVNS. Trimming at V came to 3 bases and at J to 2 bases, leaving 5 bases not matched to a gene. The CDR3 coding sequence is TGTGCCAGCAGTGATTGGACAGGCTCCACAGATACGCAGTATTTT. This encodes CASSDWTGSTDTQYF.

The chain joins TRBV19 to TRBJ2-1; tentatively, D is TRBD2 (7 bases). CDR3 length: 16 amino acids. Trimming shortened V by 4 bases and J by 4 bases, and 17 bases separated the two germline ends. In germline, CDR1 is LNHDA, CDR2 SQIVND (reference sequence). CDR3 bases: TGTGCCAGTAGTACCGTGGGGGGGCCTAAATACAATGAGCAGTTCTTC. Translation gives CASSTVGGPKYNEQFF.

V gene TRBV9 combines with J gene TRBJ1-3, with D possibly being TRBD1 (5 bases). This CDR3 spans 20 amino acids. Per the germline V gene, CDR1 is SGDLS and CDR2 is YYNGEE. The V gene lost 6 bases and the J gene lost 0 bases, with 28 bases spanning the gap. CDR3 coding DNA: TGTGCCAGCAAGCAGCTGTTAGGACATCCGATTGTTATCTCTGGAAACACCATATATTTT. Encoded protein: CASKQLLGHPIVISGNTIYF.

The gene calls are TRBV27 and TRBJ1-6; D is perhaps TRBD1 (5 bases). This CDR3 is 14 amino acids long. Germline values: CDR1 MNHEY, CDR2 SMNVEV (reference sequence). V was shortened by 2 bases and J by 9 bases, with 11 bases between the two germline ends. The CDR3 bases are TGTGCCAGCAGTTTAGGGACTTTGCCTTCACCCCTCCACTTT. Translated: CASSLGTLPSPLHF.

This sequence joins TRBV12-3 or TRBV12-4 and TRBJ2-7, with a tentative D call TRBD1 (6 bases). The CDR3 extends over 12 amino acids. Trimming pared 3 bases from V and 9 bases from J, leaving 12 bases between. CDR3 nucleotides: TGTGCCAGCAGTTTCAGACAGGCGGCGCAGTACTTC. Residues: CASSFRQAAQYF.

This clone was seen a few times. The gene calls are TRBV11-2 and TRBJ1-5; no firm D call. CDR3 size: 13 residues. In germline, CDR1 is SGHAT, CDR2 FQNNGV. Trimming left V 2 bases short and J 6 bases short, with 8 bases between. The CDR3 bases are TGTGCCAGCAGCTTATGGGCCGGTCAGCCCCAGCATTTT. Protein product: CASSLWAGQPQHF.

J is TRBJ1-3 and V is TRBV9; D is perhaps TRBD1 (5 bases). Germline CDR1 SGDLS, CDR2 YYNGEE. This CDR3 spans 13 amino acids. Trimming cost V 5 bases and J 2 bases, with 8 bases left between them. The CDR3 sequence is CASRGTTGNTIYF. The CDR3 bases are TGTGCCAGCAGAGGGACTACTGGAAACACCATATATTTT.

In this sample, this clone turned up once. V usage is TRBV10-3 and J usage is TRBJ2-7; 10 bases fit TRBD2. With 0 bases clipped from V and 2 bases from J, the junction kept 7 bases outside the gene matches. The germline V gene encodes CDR1 ENHRY and CDR2 SYGVKD. The CDR3 runs 17 residues. The CDR3 loop is CAISESRLAGAPYEQYF. The CDR3 DNA is TGTGCCATCAGTGAGTCGAGGCTAGCGGGAGCCCCCTACGAGCAGTACTTC.

The chain links TRBV9 to TRBJ2-7; no firm D call. V dropped 3 bases and J dropped 0 bases, with 10 bases sitting between them. This CDR3 comprises 14 residues. CDR1 SGDLS and CDR2 YYNGEE come from the germline V gene. CDR3 sequence (DNA): TGTGCCAGCAGCGCCCATATCAGCTCCTACGAGCAGTACTTC. It specifies CASSAHISSYEQYF.

This chain joins TRBV2 and TRBJ1-6, with a tentative D call TRBD1 (5 bases). Looked up from germline, CDR1 is SNHLY and CDR2 is FYNNEI. The V and J ends lost 4 bases and 9 bases respectively, with 16 bases between them. The CDR3 spans 15 residues. CDR3 nucleotide sequence: TGTGCCAGCAGTGTTCTGACTCAACAGGCTTCACCCCTCCACTTT. Residues: CASSVLTQQASPLHF.

This clone was picked up a small number of times. J is TRBJ2-2 and V is TRBV6-4, with TRBD2 identical over 9 bases. After removal of 7 bases from V and 0 bases from J, the junction contained 15 bases not matched to a gene. CDR1 MRHNA and CDR2 SNTAGT come from the germline V gene. The CDR3 length is 19 residues. CDR3 sequence reads: CASIPRLSSGGPNTGELFF. The CDR3 bases are TGTGCCAGCATCCCCAGGCTATCGAGCGGGGGGCCGAACACCGGGGAGCTGTTTTTT.

This sequence joins TRBV5-6 and TRBJ2-7; D is possibly TRBD1 (6 bases). CDR1 and CDR2 (germline): SGHDT, YYEEEE. The CDR3 loop spans 15 amino acids. V shed 4 bases and J shed 3 bases, with 17 bases lying between them. The CDR3 sequence: CASSPGHRAHYEQYF. The CDR3 bases are TGTGCCAGCAGCCCGGGCCACAGGGCTCACTACGAGCAGTACTTC.

The genes are TRBV7-9 and TRBJ2-2; 7 nucleotides match TRBD1. The CDR3 loop spans 14 amino acids. In germline, CDR1 is SEHNR, CDR2 FQNEAQ (reference sequence). V was clipped by 1 base and J by 7 bases; unmatched bases: 3. The CDR3 here is CASSLGGTVGELFF. CDR3 bases: TGTGCCAGCAGCTTAGGGGGGACAGTCGGGGAGCTGTTTTTT.

The chain is built from TRBV27 and TRBJ2-1; D gene ambiguous. Trimming removed 5 bases at V and 4 bases at J, with 3 bases between. The CDR3 runs to 11 residues. The germline V gene encodes CDR1 MNHEY and CDR2 SMNVEV (reference sequence). CDR3 in amino acids: CASSTYNEQFF. In DNA, the CDR3 is TGTGCCAGCAGTACATACAATGAGCAGTTCTTC.

This chain joins TRBV5-1 and TRBJ1-1; D gene uncertain. The V end was cut by 1 base, the J end by 2 bases, with 9 bases between. This CDR3 contains 14 residues. CDR1 SGHRS and CDR2 YFSETQ come from the germline V gene. CDR3: CASSLSYKNTEAFF. In DNA, the CDR3 is TGCGCCAGCAGCTTGAGTTACAAAAACACTGAAGCTTTCTTT.

The chain is built from TRBV6-1 and TRBJ1-2; 9 positions match TRBD1. The CDR3 is 17 amino acids. Germline V gene data show CDR1 as MNHNS and CDR2 as SASEGT. J gave up 5 bases and V 1 base, and 11 bases lay outside the gene matches. The CDR3 spells CASSEVSEQGAKYGYTF. As DNA, the CDR3 is TGTGCCAGCAGTGAAGTTTCGGAACAGGGGGCAAAATATGGCTACACCTTC.

V usage is TRBV15 and J usage is TRBJ2-1; D perhaps matches TRBD2 (6 bases). Trimming left V 7 bases short and J 4 bases short, with 14 bases between. CDR3 size: 14 residues. The V gene's germline CDR1 is LNHNV and CDR2 YYDKDF (reference sequence). In nucleotides, the CDR3 is TGTGCCACCAATGGGGGAGGAACTTACAATGAGCAGTTCTTC. As protein: CATNGGGTYNEQFF.

The rearrangement links TRBV5-6 to TRBJ1-2; TRBD1 might be the D (5 bases). CDR1 and CDR2 (germline): SGHDT, YYEEEE. V lost 2 bases, J lost 8 bases, and 16 bases lay in between. The CDR3 consists of 14 residues. CDR3 bases: TGTGCCAGCAGCTTTATCGGGACTAACCTCGGCTACACCTTC. Its protein product is CASSFIGTNLGYTF.

The chain joins TRBV6-5 to TRBJ1-1; a weak D match, TRBD1 (6 bases). The V gene's germline CDR1 is MNHEY and CDR2 SVGAGI. This CDR3 is 13 amino acids long. V was clipped by 8 bases and J by 6 bases, with 16 bases between them. DNA of the CDR3: TGTGCCAGCTGCCGGGGGGCGCGGGCTGAAGCTTTCTTT. Protein sequence: CASCRGARAEAFF.

The chain combines TRBV5-1 with TRBJ2-3; TRBD1 might be the D (6 bases). Trimming pared 1 base from V and 4 bases from J, leaving 10 bases between. The germline CDR1 and CDR2 sequences are SGHRS and YFSETQ. The CDR3 is made up of 14 amino acids. The CDR3 DNA is TGCGCCAGCAGCTTGACAGGGATGGCAGATACGCAGTATTTT. Its protein is CASSLTGMADTQYF.

This chain links TRBV7-9 with TRBJ2-7; TRBD2 might be the D (5 bases). CDR1 and CDR2 from the germline V gene are SEHNR and FQNEAQ (reference sequence). Trimming pared 5 bases from V and 4 bases from J, leaving 18 bases between. There are 15 residues in the CDR3. Written as DNA, the CDR3 is TGTGCCAGCAGCCGAGACTTGAGTGGGAGATACGAGCAGTACTTC. This gives the protein CASSRDLSGRYEQYF.

There are a few counts of this clone. V is TRBV5-1 and J is TRBJ1-3, with D tentatively TRBD1 (5 bases). V lost 1 base, J lost 2 bases, and 10 bases lay in between. Germline CDR1 and CDR2: SGHRS and YFSETQ. The CDR3 runs to 15 residues. The CDR3 DNA follows: TGCGCCAGCAGCTTGACAGGCCAGGCTGGAAACACCATATATTTT. Residues: CASSLTGQAGNTIYF.

The CDR3 nucleotides are TGTGCCAGCAGCCAATACGCAGTGAACACTGAAGCTTTCTTT. Amino acid sequence: CASSQYAVNTEAFF. The chain couples TRBV14 to TRBJ1-1; D gene ambiguous. The CDR3 has 14 residues. Germline V gene lookup returns CDR1 SGHDN and CDR2 FVKESK. Between the trimmed V and J ends, which lost 2 bases and 0 bases, there was a span of 7 bases.

With respect to this clone: The junction does not match germline at one end; this may be a read error. This chain uses TRBV10-2 with TRBJ2-7; 9 bases agree with TRBD1. The germline V gene has CDR1 WSHSY and CDR2 SAAADI. The CDR3 is 15 amino acids. CDR3 in DNA: TGCGCCAGCAGAGAGTTCGGGACAGGGTCCTACGAGCAGTACTTC. Protein sequence: CASREFGTGSYEQYF.

The chain uses TRBV30 and TRBJ1-2; the D gene is possibly TRBD1 (6 bases). Germline loops: CDR1 GTSNPN, CDR2 SVGIG (reference sequence). The CDR3 runs 12 residues. Trimming took off 6 bases at V and 4 bases at J, with 12 bases between the two ends. CDR3 nucleotides: TGTGCCTGTGACAGGCTTCGCTATGGCTACACCTTC. It codes for CACDRLRYGYTF.

This sequence joins TRBV7-6 and TRBJ2-5; D is unresolved. This CDR3 region has 13 residues. V was pared by 5 bases and J by 4 bases, with 11 bases between. The germline CDR1 and CDR2 sequences are SGHVS and FNYEAQ. The CDR3 loop is CASSASLRETQYF. The CDR3 DNA reads as TGTGCCAGCAGCGCGAGCCTGAGAGAGACCCAGTACTTC.

This clone was detected only a few times. This chain connects TRBV9 to TRBJ2-2; the match to TRBD1 covers 7 bases. Germline CDR1 and CDR2: SGDLS and YYNGEE. The CDR3 is 14 residues long. The V segment lost 6 bases and the J segment 1 base; nucleotides outside the gene matches: 3. CDR3 sequence reads: CASNTGVNTGELFF. The CDR3 nucleotides are TGTGCCAGCAACACAGGGGTGAACACCGGGGAGCTGTTTTTT.

The J gene is TRBJ2-7, the V gene TRBV18; a weak D match, TRBD2 (6 bases). The V gene's germline CDR1 is KGHSH and CDR2 LQKENI. This CDR3 region has 15 residues. Trimming removed 2 bases at V and 3 bases at J, with 14 bases between. The CDR3 region has the DNA TGTGCCAGCTCACCATTGGAGGGGCGAGTCTACGAGCAGTACTTC. This codes for CASSPLEGRVYEQYF.